This passage covers 16 T cell receptor beta chains from one sample sequenced in a study of cytomegalovirus exposure and HLA in healthy donors. PCR was performed using 60 Vbeta and 13 Jbeta primers. Repertoires were generated with immunoSEQ multiplex PCR, while TCRdb's copy carries only in-frame clones and drops some. The profile shows about 61,000 clones, under 85% of them singletons. The material sequenced was PBMCs. All receptors derive from a man in his fifties in good health and CMV-seropositive.

Only a few counts were recorded for this clone. This chain connects TRBV29-1 to TRBJ2-7; 11 nucleotides align to TRBD1. This CDR3 spans 13 amino acids. With 7 bases clipped from V and 3 bases from J, the junction kept 5 bases outside the gene matches. Germline V gene data show CDR1 as SQVTM and CDR2 as ANQGSEA. The CDR3 spells CSARTGGIYEQYF. The CDR3 DNA sequence: TGCAGCGCTCGGACAGGGGGCATCTACGAGCAGTACTTC.

The chain couples TRBV7-2 to TRBJ2-1, with 9 bases fitting TRBD1. V gave up 5 bases and J gave up 2 bases; unmatched junction bases: 10. The CDR3 totals 17 residues. CDR1 and CDR2 from the germline V gene are SGHTA and FQGNSA. CDR3: CASSPDFRDRAYNEQFF. Written as DNA, the CDR3 is TGTGCCAGCAGCCCCGATTTCCGGGACAGGGCCTACAATGAGCAGTTCTTC.

This chain uses TRBV5-4 with TRBJ1-3, with a possible D match to TRBD1 (6 bases). The length of the CDR3 is 16 residues. Germline-derived CDR1 and CDR2 are SGHNT and YYREEE (reference sequence). Trimming removed 0 bases at V and 3 bases at J, with 13 bases between. The DNA of the CDR3 is TGTGCCAGCAGCTTGGCGGGGGGCGCGTATGGAAACACCATATATTTT. Translating gives CASSLAGGAYGNTIYF.

About this clone: Distinct nucleotide sequences in the sample also encode this CDR3. The chain uses TRBV6-5 and TRBJ2-3, with 9 bases lining up with TRBD2. Per germline, CDR1 MNHEY and CDR2 SVGAGI. Trimming cost V 6 bases and J 8 bases; bases outside gene matches: 12. This CDR3 region has 15 residues. CDR3 region: CASSFSGRPPGTQYF. The CDR3 DNA follows: TGTGCCAGCAGCTTTAGCGGGAGACCCCCCGGTACGCAGTATTTT.

V is TRBV2 and J is TRBJ2-3, with TRBD2 matching over 8 bases. Germline values: CDR1 SNHLY, CDR2 FYNNEI. V trimming: 6 bases; J trimming: 14 bases; junction bases outside the gene matches: 7. The CDR3 is 11 amino acids. Here the CDR3 reads CASSSGTRPYF. In nucleotides, the CDR3 is TGTGCCAGCAGCTCCGGGACTAGGCCGTATTTT.

The chain joins TRBV19 to TRBJ2-1; tentatively, D is TRBD1 (6 bases). The CDR3 is 15 amino acids. V was clipped by 0 bases and J by 9 bases, with 15 bases between them. CDR1 is LNHDA, CDR2 SQIVND, per germline (reference sequence). CDR3 sequence reads: CASSIDGARTVEQFF. The CDR3 region has the DNA TGTGCCAGTAGTATAGATGGGGCTAGGACAGTTGAGCAGTTCTTC.

This chain joins TRBV18 and TRBJ2-5; possibly TRBD1 for D (7 bases). Germline assignment: CDR1 KGHSH and CDR2 LQKENI. Trimming took 6 bases from V and 7 from J, leaving 18 bases between them. There are 14 residues in the CDR3. CDR3 sequence: CASSPGQGGWTQYF. The DNA of the CDR3 is TGTGCCAGCTCGCCGGGCCAGGGGGGATGGACCCAGTACTTC.

The J gene is TRBJ2-7, the V gene TRBV11-2; the match to TRBD1 covers 7 bases. The CDR3 length is 14 residues. The germline CDR1 and CDR2 sequences are SGHAT and FQNNGV. V lost 5 bases and J lost 9; bases outside the gene matches: 13. The CDR3, as DNA: TGTGCCAGCAGCCTATGGGACCCCGCAGGGGGGCAGTACTTC. Translation: CASSLWDPAGGQYF. The whole variable domain, remainder taken from reference TRBV11-2 and TRBJ2-7, is EAGVAQSPRYKIIEKRQSVAFWCNPISGHATLYWYQQILGQGPKLLIQFQNNGVVDDSQLPKDRFSAERLKGVDSTLKIQPAKLEDSAVYLCASSLWDPAGGQYFGPGTRLTVT.

The genes are TRBV2 and TRBJ2-1; 13 nucleotides agree with TRBD2. CDR1 and CDR2 (germline): SNHLY, FYNNEI. This CDR3 has 18 residues. Trimming cost V 3 bases and J 10 bases; bases outside gene matches: 15. CDR3 amino acids: CASSDVPRTSGSRGEQFF. The CDR3 nucleotides read TGTGCCAGCAGTGATGTTCCGAGGACTAGCGGGAGCCGTGGGGAGCAGTTCTTC. Full variable domain (rest looked up from reference TRBV2 and TRBJ2-1): EPEVTQTPSHQVTQMGQEVILRCVPISNHLYFYWYRQILGQKVEFLVSFYNNEISEKSEIFDDQFSVERPDGSNFTLKIRSTKLEDSAMYFCASSDVPRTSGSRGEQFFGPGTRLTVL.

The chain is built from TRBV2 and TRBJ2-3, with D hard to call. Germline V lookup: CDR1 SNHLY, CDR2 FYNNEI. There are 11 residues in the CDR3. V shed 6 bases and J shed 12 bases, with 13 bases lying between them. The chain's CDR3 is CASSTAPSQYF. CDR3 sequence (DNA): TGTGCCAGCAGCACAGCACCCTCCCAGTATTTT.

The V gene is TRBV7-9, the J gene TRBJ2-7, with 9 bases matching TRBD1. Trimming cost V 3 bases and J 5 bases; bases outside gene matches: 5. The CDR3 loop spans 14 amino acids. Germline CDR1 and CDR2: SEHNR and FQNEAQ (reference sequence). The CDR3 coding sequence is TGTGCCAGCAGCTTTCCGGGACAGGGTAACGAGCAGTACTTC. This gives the protein CASSFPGQGNEQYF.

The V call is TRBV27, the J call TRBJ2-7; D is possibly TRBD2 (7 bases). The germline V gene has CDR1 MNHEY and CDR2 SMNVEV (reference sequence). This CDR3 is 14 amino acids long. With 2 bases removed from V and 6 bases from J, the gap between germline ends came to 14 bases. CDR3 DNA sequence: TGTGCCAGCAGTTTAGGTCGGGGGGCCCTCGAGCAGTACTTC. As protein: CASSLGRGALEQYF.

The rearrangement links TRBV6-5 to TRBJ1-6, with a tentative D call TRBD1 (6 bases). This CDR3 has 15 amino acids. Looked up from germline, CDR1 is MNHEY and CDR2 is SVGAGI. With 6 bases removed from V and 7 bases from J, the gap between germline ends came to 16 bases. CDR3 coding DNA: TGTGCCAGCAGGGGGGCTGCTCAGCAAAATTCACCCCTCCACTTT. Translated, it gives CASRGAAQQNSPLHF.

With respect to this clone: Its ends do not fully match the called genes, so a read error is possible. The rearrangement uses TRBV27 and TRBJ2-5; 9 bases map to TRBD1. The J call is doubtful: the DNA matches TRBJ2-7 better. The CDR3 has 14 residues. The germline V gene encodes CDR1 MNHEY and CDR2 SMNVEV (reference sequence). The CDR3 nucleotides are TGCGCCAGCAGTTTGGGACAGGGCCCCTACGAGCAGTACTTC. As protein: CASSLGQGPYEQYF.

This clone was seen more than once but under ten times. The rearrangement uses TRBV19 and TRBJ2-3; TRBD2 aligns across 11 bases. The CDR3 has 16 amino acids. Germline lookup yields CDR1 LNHDA and CDR2 SQIVND (reference sequence). V was clipped by 5 bases and J by 0 bases; unmatched bases: 4. CDR3 nucleotide sequence: TGTGCCAGTAGTCAGCTAGCGGGGGGAAGCACAGATACGCAGTATTTT. It translates to CASSQLAGGSTDTQYF.

The DNA of the CDR3 is TGTGCCACCAGCAGAGATGGCCGGGGGACTAGTAATACGCAGTATTTT. Its translation: CATSRDGRGTSNTQYF. The rearrangement uses TRBV15 and TRBJ2-3, with TRBD2 identical over 8 bases. Germline V lookup: CDR1 LNHNV, CDR2 YYDKDF (reference sequence). Trimming removed 0 bases from V and 7 bases from J; junction bases left unmatched: 9. CDR3 length equals 16 residues.